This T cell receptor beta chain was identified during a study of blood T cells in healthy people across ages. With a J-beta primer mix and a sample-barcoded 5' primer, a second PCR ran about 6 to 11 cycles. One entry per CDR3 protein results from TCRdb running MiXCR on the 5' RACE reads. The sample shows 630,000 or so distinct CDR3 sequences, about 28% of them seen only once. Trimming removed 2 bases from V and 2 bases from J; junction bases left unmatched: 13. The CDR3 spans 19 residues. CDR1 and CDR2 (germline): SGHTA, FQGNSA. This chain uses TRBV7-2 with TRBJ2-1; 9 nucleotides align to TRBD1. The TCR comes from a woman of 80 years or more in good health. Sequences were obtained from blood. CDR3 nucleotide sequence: TGTGCCAGCAGCTTACTGTCCCGGGACAGGGAAGGGGCCTACAATGAGCAGTTCTTC. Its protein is CASSLLSRDREGAYNEQFF.